This T cell receptor beta chain was captured in a study of blood T cell repertoires in COVID-19. Whole-study context: Collection of acute and convalescent COVID-19 samples took place in the United States, Italy and Spain.

In the authors' workflow: The assay estimated nucleated cells by amplifying reference gene primers. Libraries were prepared by immunoSEQ multiplex PCR; TCRdb keeps only in-frame clonotypes and omits some of them. Clone size and V and J calls were adopted from that table, with D and trimming inferred from the DNA. Of around 80,000 clones detected, over 75% appear once; the ten largest clones hold approximately 8.7%. Trimming left V 8 bases short and J 5 bases short, with 15 bases between. This CDR3 contains 14 residues. Germline lookup yields CDR1 MDHEN and CDR2 SYDVKM. The material sequenced was peripheral blood. This receptor was obtained from a human donor in a cohort sampled during active COVID-19. J is TRBJ1-4 and V is TRBV28; D possibly corresponds to TRBD1 (5 bases). DNA for the CDR3: TGTGCCAGCCTTGAAACTGGGGGGAATGAAAAACTGTTTTTT. Translated, it gives CASLETGGNEKLFF.